This T cell receptor (beta chain) was retrieved from a study of blood T cell repertoires in COVID-19. TCRdb's copy holds only in-frame clones and misses some; the assay was immunoSEQ multiplex PCR. The sample shows 100,000 to 150,000 clones, 79% of them seen only once. The clonotype was recovered from a man aged 40-55 years with active or convalescent COVID-19. Specimen: peripheral blood.

The CDR3 nucleotides are TGCGCCAGCAGCTTAACCGGCTATGGCTACACCTTC. It codes for CASSLTGYGYTF. The genes are TRBV5-1 and TRBJ1-2; D not resolved. This CDR3 is 12 amino acids long. V lost 2 bases to trimming and J lost 4 bases, with 6 bases between them. Germline-derived CDR1 and CDR2 are SGHRS and YFSETQ.